The 25 T cell receptor beta chains given below trace back to one sample, sequenced in a study of PD-1 blockade in classical Hodgkin lymphoma. The time point here: cycle 4 day 1 (C4D1), after 6 weeks of nivolumab. All the patients suffered relapse after autologous stem cell transplantation, and brentuximab vedotin exposure differed. It was by magnetic negative selection that CD4+ T cells were purified from thawed PBMCs. The table came from immunoSEQ multiplex PCR; TCRdb's copy has only in-frame clones and leaves some out. Among about 30,000 clones listed, about 88% were seen once. Here the sequenced sample was CD4+ T cells from blood, taken before the fourth cycle of nivolumab. The receptors originated from a human donor with classical Hodgkin lymphoma.

V is TRBV28 and J is TRBJ1-5; 7 nucleotides line up with TRBD1. The CDR3 totals 15 residues. Germline trimming cut 3 bases from V and 3 bases from J; bases unmatched to any gene: 5. Germline CDR1 MDHEN, CDR2 SYDVKM. CDR3 coding DNA: TGTGCCAGCAGTTTTGGGGGGACAGACAATCAGCCCCAGCATTTT. It translates to CASSFGGTDNQPQHF.

Points on this clone: The germline gene is not matched at one end of the junction; a read error may be the cause. The chain has TRBV28 and TRBJ2-1; 7 nucleotides align to TRBD1. This CDR3 is 17 amino acids long. Germline V gene sequence: CDR1 MDHEN, CDR2 SYDVKM. The chain's CDR3 is CASSSPAGTESFNEQFF. CDR3 DNA: TGTGCCAGCAGTTCCCCAGCCGGGACAGAATCCTTCAATGAGCAGTTCTTC.

This chain connects TRBV27 to TRBJ2-2; 7 nucleotides agree with TRBD2. The germline V gene has CDR1 MNHEY and CDR2 SMNVEV (reference sequence). Trimming removed 11 bases from V and 4 bases from J; junction bases left unmatched: 19. The CDR3 has 17 residues. CDR3 sequence (DNA): TGTGCCCTAGCATCGCCACCGGGGGGAAGTAGCACCGGGGAGCTGTTTTTT. As protein: CALASPPGGSSTGELFF.

V is TRBV7-9 and J is TRBJ1-2, with D possibly matching TRBD1 (6 bases). V lost 8 bases to trimming and J lost 0 bases, with 16 bases between them. The CDR3 has 15 residues. Looked up from germline, CDR1 is SEHNR and CDR2 is FQNEAQ (reference sequence). CDR3 loop: CASGGHLLANYGYTF. The CDR3 DNA follows: TGTGCCAGCGGGGGGCACCTACTAGCTAACTATGGCTACACCTTC.

The J gene is TRBJ2-7, the V gene TRBV6-6; 8 bases are shared with TRBD2. Germline-derived CDR1 and CDR2 are MNHNY and SVGAGI (reference sequence). This CDR3 contains 14 residues. The J segment lost 3 bases and the V segment lost 4 bases, leaving 5 bases of the junction unmatched. The CDR3 protein is CASSWTSQGYEQYF. In DNA form, the CDR3 reads TGTGCCAGCAGTTGGACTAGCCAGGGCTACGAGCAGTACTTC.

This sequence joins TRBV7-2 and TRBJ2-5, with unresolved D. Germline CDR1 reads SGHTA; CDR2 reads FQGNSA. Trimming took 3 bases from V and 3 from J, leaving 8 bases between them. The CDR3 sequence is 13 residues long. The CDR3 loop is CASSFGLEETQYF. CDR3 sequence (DNA): TGTGCCAGCAGCTTCGGGTTGGAAGAGACCCAGTACTTC.

The gene calls are TRBV5-1 and TRBJ2-5, with D uncertain. Trimming stripped 0 bases from V and 7 bases from J, with 10 bases between. Looked up from germline, CDR1 is SGHRS and CDR2 is YFSETQ. The CDR3 totals 13 residues. The CDR3, as DNA: TGCGCCAGCAGCTTGGAGCCCCTGGGGACCCAGTACTTC. It translates to CASSLEPLGTQYF.

In this sample, this clone turned up once. The chain links TRBV2 to TRBJ1-5, with D uncertain. V lost 7 bases and J lost 2, with 15 bases in between. The CDR3 has 15 amino acids. The germline V gene has CDR1 SNHLY and CDR2 FYNNEI. CDR3 in amino acids: CASTLGPTGNQPQHF. Written as DNA, the CDR3 is TGTGCCAGCACCCTGGGCCCAACTGGCAATCAGCCCCAGCATTTT.

This chain uses TRBV9 with TRBJ2-5; 10 bases fit TRBD2. V was pared by 4 bases and J by 4 bases, with 7 bases of the junction left unmatched. The CDR3 contains 15 residues. CDR1 is SGDLS, CDR2 YYNGEE, per germline. CDR3 bases: TGTGCCAGCAGCCAGAGCGGGGGGGCCAGAGAGACCCAGTACTTC. The encoded protein is CASSQSGGARETQYF.

The chain is built from TRBV2 and TRBJ2-7; D is unresolved. V lost 6 bases and J lost 0, with 9 bases in between. Germline V gene sequence: CDR1 SNHLY, CDR2 FYNNEI. This CDR3 contains 13 residues. CDR3 region: CASRSDGSYEQYF. The CDR3 nucleotides are TGTGCCAGCAGGTCGGACGGCTCCTACGAGCAGTACTTC.

CDR3 sequence: CASSLEGSTPRPQHF. The CDR3 bases are TGTGCCAGCAGCTTAGAGGGCTCCACCCCTAGGCCCCAGCATTTT. The J gene is TRBJ1-5, the V gene TRBV7-2; no clear D. CDR1 is SGHTA, CDR2 FQGNSA, per germline. The CDR3 has 15 residues. Trimming took 1 base from V and 9 from J, leaving 16 bases between them.

The V call is TRBV5-1, the J call TRBJ2-1; D is unresolved. The CDR3 has 13 amino acids. The ends were cut back, 2 bases at V and 6 bases at J, with 9 bases in the middle. Per germline, CDR1 SGHRS and CDR2 YFSETQ. The CDR3 region is CASSFEGRNEQFF. As DNA, the CDR3 is TGCGCCAGCAGCTTTGAAGGCCGCAATGAGCAGTTCTTC.

The chain uses TRBV2 and TRBJ1-1; TRBD1 might be the D (6 bases). The V and J ends lost 10 bases and 0 bases respectively, with 12 bases between them. This CDR3 has 13 residues. Germline CDR1 and CDR2: SNHLY and FYNNEI. The CDR3 loop reads CATEDSLNTEAFF. The CDR3 DNA reads TGTGCCACCGAGGACAGTTTGAACACTGAAGCTTTCTTT.

The chain links TRBV14 to TRBJ2-2; unclear D gene. Trimming stripped 4 bases from V and 2 bases from J, with 5 bases between. The germline CDR1 and CDR2 sequences are SGHDN and FVKESK. This CDR3 region has 13 residues. In nucleotides, the CDR3 is TGTGCCAGCAGCCCTTTAAACACCGGGGAGCTGTTTTTT. Amino acid sequence: CASSPLNTGELFF.

This chain joins TRBV6-1 and TRBJ2-7; no firm D call. V lost 4 bases and J lost 3, with 13 bases in between. The CDR3 has 14 residues. Per germline, CDR1 MNHNS and CDR2 SASEGT. The CDR3 bases are TGTGCCAGCAGTGCCCTTACGACGGACTACGAGCAGTACTTC. Translated, it gives CASSALTTDYEQYF.

The chain uses TRBV10-3 and TRBJ2-7, with D unclear. Germline loops: CDR1 ENHRY, CDR2 SYGVKD. This CDR3 has 13 amino acids. V lost 4 bases, J lost 3 bases, and 10 bases lay in between. CDR3 in DNA: TGTGCCATCAGTGGTGCCTGGGACTACGAGCAGTACTTC. It specifies CAISGAWDYEQYF.

This clone was seen more than once but under ten times. The chain joins TRBV10-1 to TRBJ1-6; D is ambiguous. CDR1 is WNHNN, CDR2 SYGVQD, per germline (reference sequence). V lost 7 bases and J lost 7, with 14 bases in between. The CDR3 sequence is 14 residues long. The CDR3 nucleotides read TGCGCCAGCATCCTTCTCAGCAAGAATTCACCCCTCCACTTT. It specifies CASILLSKNSPLHF.

The V gene is TRBV4-1, the J gene TRBJ2-4; possible D gene TRBD2, 5 bases. Germline V CDR1 and CDR2: MGHRA, YSYEKL. Trimming took off 0 bases at V and 9 bases at J, with 12 bases between the two ends. The CDR3 is 14 residues long. The CDR3 coding sequence is TGCGCCAGCAGCCAAGAGAGGGTTCTGAGCATTCAGTACTTC. Translated, it gives CASSQERVLSIQYF.

The chain is built from TRBV5-6 and TRBJ1-2, with 7 bases that match TRBD1. Germline-derived CDR1 and CDR2 are SGHDT and YYEEEE. V gave up 1 base and J gave up 4 bases; unmatched junction bases: 10. This CDR3 is built from 16 residues. The CDR3 here is CASSLTDRVEVYGYTF. The CDR3, as DNA: TGTGCCAGCAGCTTGACTGACAGGGTGGAGGTCTATGGCTACACCTTC.

The chain is built from TRBV11-2 and TRBJ2-5; 8 positions agree with TRBD2. There are 14 residues in the CDR3. The J segment lost 4 bases and the V segment lost 5 bases, leaving 6 bases of the junction unmatched. The germline gives CDR1 SGHAT, CDR2 FQNNGV. CDR3: CASSVAGPVETQYF. CDR3 nucleotide sequence: TGTGCCAGCAGCGTAGCGGGACCAGTAGAGACCCAGTACTTC.

Here the CDR3 reads CASSSGTSGRSSYNEQFF. CDR3 nucleotides: TGTGCCAGCAGCTCCGGGACTAGCGGGAGGAGCTCCTACAATGAGCAGTTCTTC. V usage is TRBV5-4 and J usage is TRBJ2-1; 15 nucleotides match TRBD2. Unmatched junction bases numbered 4, after V lost 3 bases and J lost 0 bases. The CDR3 totals 18 residues. Germline CDR1 reads SGHNT; CDR2 reads YYREEE (reference sequence).

The rearrangement links TRBV29-1 to TRBJ1-4, with D perhaps matching TRBD1 (6 bases). V was pared by 7 bases and J by 3 bases, with 9 bases between. The CDR3 is made up of 12 amino acids. Germline values: CDR1 SQVTM, CDR2 ANQGSEA. CDR3 amino acids: CSGTAANEKLFF. CDR3 in DNA: TGCAGCGGGACAGCGGCTAATGAAAAACTGTTTTTT.

This clone showed up just once. CDR3 DNA: TGCGCCAGCAGCCAGGGGCTTGCTGGGGGGCCCTACAATGAGCAGTTCTTC. It yields the protein CASSQGLAGGPYNEQFF. V is TRBV4-1 and J is TRBJ2-1; D possibly matches TRBD1 or TRBD2 (6 bases each). CDR3 length: 17 amino acids. Per the germline V gene, CDR1 is MGHRA and CDR2 is YSYEKL. Trimming took 3 bases from V and 2 from J, leaving 17 bases between them.

A word on this clone: One junction end does not reproduce the germline sequence, and a read error may be involved. This chain joins TRBV7-7 and TRBJ2-7, with TRBD1 matching over 8 bases. CDR3 length: 16 amino acids. CDR1 and CDR2 (germline): SSHAT, FNYEAQ (reference sequence). Written as DNA, the CDR3 is TGTGCTAGCAGCTTAGAAGGACAGGGAAGGAGGTACGAGCAGTACTTC. The encoded protein is CASSLEGQGRRYEQYF.

The genes are TRBV25-1 and TRBJ2-7; tentative D call: TRBD2 (5 bases). Germline CDR1 reads MGHDK; CDR2 reads SYGVNS. This CDR3 is built from 15 residues. V gave up 1 base and J gave up 3 bases, with 13 bases separating them. CDR3 sequence (DNA): TGTGCCAGCAGTGAATCGGGCGGGCCGAGCTACGAGCAGTACTTC. It yields the protein CASSESGGPSYEQYF.